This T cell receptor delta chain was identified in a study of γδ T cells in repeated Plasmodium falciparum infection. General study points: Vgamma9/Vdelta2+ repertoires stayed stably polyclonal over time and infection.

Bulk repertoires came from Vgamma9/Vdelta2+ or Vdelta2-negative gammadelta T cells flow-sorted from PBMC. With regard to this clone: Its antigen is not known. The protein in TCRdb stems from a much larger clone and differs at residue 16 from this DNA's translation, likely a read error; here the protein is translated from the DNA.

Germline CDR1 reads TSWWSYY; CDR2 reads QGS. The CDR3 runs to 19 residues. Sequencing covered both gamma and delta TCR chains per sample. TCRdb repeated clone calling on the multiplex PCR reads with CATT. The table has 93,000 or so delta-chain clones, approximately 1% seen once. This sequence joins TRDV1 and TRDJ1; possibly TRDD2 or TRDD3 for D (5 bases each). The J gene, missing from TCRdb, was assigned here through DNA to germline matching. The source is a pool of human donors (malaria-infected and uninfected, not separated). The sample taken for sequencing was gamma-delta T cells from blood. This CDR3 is CALGELLLEPSGRRDRLIF. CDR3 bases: TGTGCTCTTGGGGAACTACTCCTAGAGCCCTCGGGGAGGCGCGATAGACTCATCTTT.